The T cell receptor beta chain described here comes from a study of shared clonotypes between healthy human individuals (dated by TCRdb to 2018 to 2021). Regarding the study in general: A couple of women and three men aged 18 to 49 years were included in the cohort. Each donor's leukapheresis produced roughly between roughly 0.85 and 9 billion PBMCs. To estimate repertoire size and how much clonotypes are shared between individuals, the study performed deep sequencing of blood TCR repertoires from a handful of healthy adults. For each donor, CD4 naive and CD4 memory were each run on three plates, CD8 naive on two plates, and CD8 memory on one plate. To increase sequencing depth and limit assay-specific biases, TCR repertoire library preparation and sequencing were carried out by different laboratories using diverse techniques.

Overall study outcomes, separate from this receptor: Because the study included only a small number of donors, the genetic and exposure-history diversity represented was limited. Sharing across a few donors was observed for approximately 5% of naive CD4, about 4% of naive CD8, 2.3% of memory CD4, and around 0.4% of memory CD8 clonotypes. Higher generation probabilities were observed for clonotypes shared by all four sorted-subset donors than for non-shared clonotypes. Rarefaction of sorted-subset datasets indicated incomplete sequencing despite the large sequencing depth. Pairwise subsampling indicated that sequencing depth was expected to affect the degree of clonotype sharing among donors. Estimated clonotype richness was generally larger for naive than for memory subsets. Sampling was restricted to blood, and TCR repertoires in tissues likely differ from the TCR repertoires found in blood.

Using the deep immunoSEQ assay, TCR CDR3 regions were amplified from genomic DNA by multiplex PCR. Extracted genomic DNA from each cell subset was spread evenly across all wells of several immunoSEQ 96-well plates, with each plate serving as a replicate. Each replicate PCR for sorted subsets received about 210 ng genomic DNA, equal to roughly 33,000 T cell genomes. The purified libraries were quantified using a Qubit 3.0 fluorometer, sized with a Bioanalyzer 2100, and then quantified again using the KAPA Library Quantification kit. Every immunoSEQ 96-well plate was sequenced on a separate single-read 150-cycle Illumina NextSeq 550 flow cell. On the authors' methods: Because only junctional sequences without quality scores were contained in the immunoSEQ output, filtering matching that applied to full-length reads could not be performed. Sequences were annotated with PyIR, a Python wrapper for IgBLAST v1.9, using IMGT germline references to assign V/J genes and CDR3. Reads were filtered out if the reads had weak V/J assignments (E-value above 1e-6), no CDR3, stop codons, out-of-frame junctions, or ambiguous translated residues. V3J clonotypes were defined as sequences sharing the same inferred V gene, J gene, and CDR3 amino acid sequence. The percentage overlap between two repertoires was calculated by dividing the number of shared unique clonotypes by the size of the smaller repertoire. Richness of each repertoire was evaluated using RTK rarefaction, the Chao1 estimator, and Recon v2.1 estimates of unobserved clonotypes. Generation probabilities for all TCRbeta clonotypes obtained by the gDNA method from a few donors were computed using OLGA. The source is immuneACCESS, and TCRdb retained only in-frame sequences with V and J called. Part of the clones is not carried over; for the studies checked, unresolved V genes explain less than half of this, and the remainder is unexplained. Clone size and V and J calls were adopted from that table, with D and trimming inferred from the DNA. The sample table shows about 1,500,000 clones, and 96% are seen once. Approximately 1% of the sample is in the top ten clones.

Donors were healthy HIV-negative adults with no recently reported acute infections or vaccinations. Every donor was a Caucasian adult living in Nashville, Tennessee, USA. CD4+ T cells were enriched by magnetic negative selection, after which naive cells were positively selected on CD45RA and the negative fraction was taken as the memory subset. Blood was obtained by leukapheresis, after which PBMCs were separated by Ficoll-Histopaque density gradient centrifugation and cryopreserved in liquid nitrogen vapor phase. Analytical flow cytometry was used to check the purity and quantity of each magnetically sorted T cell population. From each sorted fraction, genomic DNA was isolated and quantified by UV absorbance on a Nanodrop 2000c. Trimming takes 5 bases off V and 5 bases off J; junction bases not matched to a gene: 6. Reading the germline V gene (reference sequence) gives CDR1 LNHDA and CDR2 SQIVND. The CDR3 spans 14 residues, from the cysteine through the phenylalanine. Of the read, only the CDR3 DNA is kept; its 42 bases are in frame from base 1.

Concerning this clone: Its antigen target is currently unknown. One base away there is no much larger clone; base qualities are not given.

Here the chain combines TRBV19 and TRBJ1-5; TRBD1 fits 7 bases in the junction. This TCR derives from a man aged 30-40 years in good health. The sequencing input was naive CD4+ T cells sorted from blood. The cell subset or site tag for this specimen amounts to: CD45RA+ positively selected. The CDR3 sequence is CASSGQVRDQPQHF. In nucleotide form, the sequence is TGTGCCAGTAGTGGACAGGTACGGGATCAGCCCCAGCATTTT.